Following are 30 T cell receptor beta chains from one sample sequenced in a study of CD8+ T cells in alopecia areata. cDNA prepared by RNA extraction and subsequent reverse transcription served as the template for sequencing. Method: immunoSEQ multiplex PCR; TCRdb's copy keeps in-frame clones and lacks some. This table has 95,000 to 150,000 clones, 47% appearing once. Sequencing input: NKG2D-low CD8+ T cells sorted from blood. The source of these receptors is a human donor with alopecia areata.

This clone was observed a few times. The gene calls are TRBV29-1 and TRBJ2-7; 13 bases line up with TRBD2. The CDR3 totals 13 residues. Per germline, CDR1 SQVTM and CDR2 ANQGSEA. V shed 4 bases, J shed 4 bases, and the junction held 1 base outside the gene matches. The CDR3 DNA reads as TGCAGCGTTGTACTAGCGGGAGGGTACGAGCAGTACTTC. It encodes CSVVLAGGYEQYF.

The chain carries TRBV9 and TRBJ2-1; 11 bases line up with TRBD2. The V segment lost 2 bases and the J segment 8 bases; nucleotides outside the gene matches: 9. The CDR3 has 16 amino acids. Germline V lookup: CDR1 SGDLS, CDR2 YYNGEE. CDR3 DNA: TGTGCCAGCAGCGTCCCAACTAGCGGGGGTAAAGATGAGCAGTTCTTC. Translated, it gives CASSVPTSGGKDEQFF.

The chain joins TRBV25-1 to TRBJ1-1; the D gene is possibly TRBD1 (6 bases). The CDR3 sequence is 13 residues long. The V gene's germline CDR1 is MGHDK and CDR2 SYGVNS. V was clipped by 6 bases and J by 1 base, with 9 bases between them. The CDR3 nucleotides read TGTGCCAGCAGCCTACAGGGGAACACTGAAGCTTTCTTT. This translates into CASSLQGNTEAFF.

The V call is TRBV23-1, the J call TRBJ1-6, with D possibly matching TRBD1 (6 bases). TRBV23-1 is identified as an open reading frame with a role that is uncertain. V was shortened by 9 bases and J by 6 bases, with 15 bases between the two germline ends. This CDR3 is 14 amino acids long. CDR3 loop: CARAVARGNSPLHF. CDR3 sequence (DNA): TGCGCCAGGGCGGTTGCCAGGGGTAATTCACCCCTCCACTTT.

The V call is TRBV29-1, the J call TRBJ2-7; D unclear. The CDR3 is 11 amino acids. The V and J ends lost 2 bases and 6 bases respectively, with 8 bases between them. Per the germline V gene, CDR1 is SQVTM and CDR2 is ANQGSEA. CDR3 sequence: CSVELASEQYF. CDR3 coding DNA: TGCAGCGTTGAACTCGCCTCCGAGCAGTACTTC.

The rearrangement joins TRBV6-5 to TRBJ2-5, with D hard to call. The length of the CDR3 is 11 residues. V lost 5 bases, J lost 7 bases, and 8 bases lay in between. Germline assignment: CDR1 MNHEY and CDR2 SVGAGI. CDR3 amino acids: CASSSLGTQYF. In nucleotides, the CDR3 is TGTGCCAGCAGTAGCTTGGGGACCCAGTACTTC.

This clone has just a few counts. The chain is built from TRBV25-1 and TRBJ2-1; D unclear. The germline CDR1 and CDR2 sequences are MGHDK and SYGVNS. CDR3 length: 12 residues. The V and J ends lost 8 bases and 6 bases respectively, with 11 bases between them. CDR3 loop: CASEPGPNEQFF. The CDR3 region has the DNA TGTGCCAGCGAGCCCGGGCCCAATGAGCAGTTCTTC.

The CDR3 DNA reads as TGTGCCTGGAGCCAGGAGAGCTCCTACGAGCAGTACTTC. The encoded protein is CAWSQESSYEQYF. The J gene is TRBJ2-7, the V gene TRBV30; the D is unclear. From germline, CDR1 is GTSNPN and CDR2 SVGIG (reference sequence). The CDR3 is 13 amino acids. Trimming pared 3 bases from V and 0 bases from J, leaving 9 bases between. The variable domain in full, with the rest retrieved from reference TRBV30 and TRBJ2-7, is SQTIHQWPATLVQPVGSPLSLECTVEGTSNPNLYWYRQAAGRGLQLLFYSVGIGQISSEVPQNLSASRPQDRQFILSSKKLLLSDSGFYLCAWSQESSYEQYFGPGTRLTVT.

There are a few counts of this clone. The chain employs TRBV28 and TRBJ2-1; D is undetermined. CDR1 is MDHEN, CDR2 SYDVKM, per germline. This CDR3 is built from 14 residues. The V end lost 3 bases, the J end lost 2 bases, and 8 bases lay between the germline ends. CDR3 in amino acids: CASSFGQTYNEQFF. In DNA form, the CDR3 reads TGTGCCAGCAGTTTTGGGCAGACCTACAATGAGCAGTTCTTC. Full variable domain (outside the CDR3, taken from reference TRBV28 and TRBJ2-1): DVKVTQSSRYLVKRTGEKVFLECVQDMDHENMFWYRQDPGLGLRLIYFSYDVKMKEKGDIPEGYSVSREKKERFSLILESASTNQTSMYLCASSFGQTYNEQFFGPGTRLTVL.

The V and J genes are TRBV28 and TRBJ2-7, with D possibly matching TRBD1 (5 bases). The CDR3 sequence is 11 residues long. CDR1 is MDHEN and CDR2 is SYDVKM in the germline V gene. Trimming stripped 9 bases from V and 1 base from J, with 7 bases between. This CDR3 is CASTGSYEQYF. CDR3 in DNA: TGTGCCAGTACAGGATCCTACGAGCAGTACTTC.

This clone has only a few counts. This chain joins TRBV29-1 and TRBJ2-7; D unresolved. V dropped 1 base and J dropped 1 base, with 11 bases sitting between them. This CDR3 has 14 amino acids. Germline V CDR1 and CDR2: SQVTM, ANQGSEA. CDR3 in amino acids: CSVEAQQLSYEQYF. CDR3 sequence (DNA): TGCAGCGTTGAAGCTCAGCAGCTTTCCTACGAGCAGTACTTC.

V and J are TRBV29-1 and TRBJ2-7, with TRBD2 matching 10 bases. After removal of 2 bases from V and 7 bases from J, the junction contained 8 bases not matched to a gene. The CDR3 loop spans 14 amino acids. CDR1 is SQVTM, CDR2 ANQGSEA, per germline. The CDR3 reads CSVESEREGGEQYF. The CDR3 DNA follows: TGCAGCGTTGAAAGCGAGCGGGAGGGAGGGGAGCAGTACTTC.

DNA for the CDR3: TGTGCCAGCAGCTTAGCTCGTGCGGTCGGAGTGGGTCACGGTGACGAGCAGTACTTC. This gives the protein CASSLARAVGVGHGDEQYF. V is TRBV13 and J is TRBJ2-7; no reliable D call. This CDR3 region has 19 residues. Trimming stripped 1 base from V and 5 bases from J, with 27 bases between. Germline CDR1 and CDR2: PRHDT and FYEKMQ (reference sequence).

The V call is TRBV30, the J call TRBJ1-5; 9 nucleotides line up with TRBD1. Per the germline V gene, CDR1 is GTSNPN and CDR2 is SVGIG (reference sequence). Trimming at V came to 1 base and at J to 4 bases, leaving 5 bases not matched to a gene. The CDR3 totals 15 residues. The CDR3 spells CAWSDTGGPNQPQHF. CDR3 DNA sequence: TGTGCCTGGAGTGACACAGGGGGCCCAAATCAGCCCCAGCATTTT.

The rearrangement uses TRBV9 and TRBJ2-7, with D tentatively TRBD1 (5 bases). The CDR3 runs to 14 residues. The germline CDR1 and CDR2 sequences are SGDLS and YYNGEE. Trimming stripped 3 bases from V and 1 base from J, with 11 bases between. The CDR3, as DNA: TGTGCCAGCAGCGCGACAGATACATCCTACGAGCAGTACTTC. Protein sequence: CASSATDTSYEQYF.

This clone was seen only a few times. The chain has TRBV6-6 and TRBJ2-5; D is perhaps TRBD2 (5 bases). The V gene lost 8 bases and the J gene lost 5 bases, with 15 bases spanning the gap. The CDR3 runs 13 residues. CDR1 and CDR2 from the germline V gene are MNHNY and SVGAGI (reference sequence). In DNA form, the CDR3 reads TGTGCCAGCCGGAGCGGCTTAAAGGAGACCCAGTACTTC. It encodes CASRSGLKETQYF.

This CDR3 is CASSPYRGLQETQYF. The CDR3, as DNA: TGTGCCAGCAGCCCGTACAGGGGGCTTCAAGAGACCCAGTACTTC. V and J are TRBV14 and TRBJ2-5, with 9 bases fitting TRBD1. CDR1 is SGHDN and CDR2 is FVKESK in the germline V gene. Trimming cost V 4 bases and J 2 bases; bases outside gene matches: 5. The CDR3 has 15 amino acids.

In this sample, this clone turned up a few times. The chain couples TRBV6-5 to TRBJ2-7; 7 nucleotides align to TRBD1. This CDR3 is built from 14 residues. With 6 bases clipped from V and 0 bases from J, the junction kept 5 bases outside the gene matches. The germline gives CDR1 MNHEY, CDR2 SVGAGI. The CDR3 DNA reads TGTGCCAGCAGCTCGACAGGGTACTCCTACGAGCAGTACTTC. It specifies CASSSTGYSYEQYF.

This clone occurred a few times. The chain's CDR3 is CSVQGAQFATNEKLFF. DNA of the CDR3: TGCAGCGTCCAGGGGGCGCAGTTCGCAACTAATGAAAAACTGTTTTTT. This chain connects TRBV29-1 to TRBJ1-4, with 8 bases aligning to TRBD1. Germline CDR1 SQVTM, CDR2 ANQGSEA. CDR3 size: 16 residues. Trimming cost V 6 bases and J 0 bases; bases outside gene matches: 9. The full variable domain, its missing parts supplied by reference TRBV29-1 and TRBJ1-4, is SAVISQKPSRDICQRGTSLTIQCQVDSQVTMMFWYRQQPGQSLTLIATANQGSEATYESGFVIDKFPISRPNLTFSTLTVSNMSPEDSSIYLCSVQGAQFATNEKLFFGSGTQLSVL.

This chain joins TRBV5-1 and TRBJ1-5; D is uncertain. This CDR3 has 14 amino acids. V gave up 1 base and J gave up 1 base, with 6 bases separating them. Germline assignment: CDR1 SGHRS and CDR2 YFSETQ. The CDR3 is CASSLSGSNQPQHF. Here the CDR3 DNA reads TGCGCCAGCAGCTTGAGTGGGAGCAATCAGCCCCAGCATTTT.

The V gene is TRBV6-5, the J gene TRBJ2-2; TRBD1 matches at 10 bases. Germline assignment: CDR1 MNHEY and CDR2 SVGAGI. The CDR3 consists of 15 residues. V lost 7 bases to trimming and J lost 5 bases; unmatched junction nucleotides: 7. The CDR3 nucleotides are TGTGCCAGCACTCGGGGGACAGGGGAGACCGGGGAGCTGTTTTTT. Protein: CASTRGTGETGELFF.

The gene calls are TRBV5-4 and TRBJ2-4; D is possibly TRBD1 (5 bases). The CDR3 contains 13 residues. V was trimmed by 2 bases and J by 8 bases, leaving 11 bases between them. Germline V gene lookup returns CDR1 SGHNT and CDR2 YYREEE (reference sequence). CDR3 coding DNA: TGTGCCAGCAGCTTTAGGGGCGACGACATTCAGTACTTC. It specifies CASSFRGDDIQYF.

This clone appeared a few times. The CDR3 loop reads CAWSLGLAGETGELFF. The CDR3 DNA reads TGTGCCTGGAGTTTAGGACTAGCGGGGGAAACCGGGGAGCTGTTTTTT. The chain links TRBV30 to TRBJ2-2, with TRBD2 matching over 13 bases. Germline CDR1 reads GTSNPN; CDR2 reads SVGIG (reference sequence). V was clipped by 2 bases and J by 5 bases; unmatched bases: 5. The CDR3 has 16 residues.

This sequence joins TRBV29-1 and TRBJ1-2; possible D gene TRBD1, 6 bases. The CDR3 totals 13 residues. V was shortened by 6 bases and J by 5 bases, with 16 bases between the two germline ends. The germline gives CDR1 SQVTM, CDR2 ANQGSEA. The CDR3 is CSVPQGFDYGYTF. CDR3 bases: TGCAGCGTCCCCCAGGGGTTTGATTATGGCTACACCTTC.

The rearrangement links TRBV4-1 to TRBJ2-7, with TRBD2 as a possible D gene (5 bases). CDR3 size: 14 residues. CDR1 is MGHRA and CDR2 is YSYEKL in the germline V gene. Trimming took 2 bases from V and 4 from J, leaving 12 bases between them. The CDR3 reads CASSQSRGLYEQYF. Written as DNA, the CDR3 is TGCGCCAGCAGCCAATCCCGGGGTTTATACGAGCAGTACTTC.

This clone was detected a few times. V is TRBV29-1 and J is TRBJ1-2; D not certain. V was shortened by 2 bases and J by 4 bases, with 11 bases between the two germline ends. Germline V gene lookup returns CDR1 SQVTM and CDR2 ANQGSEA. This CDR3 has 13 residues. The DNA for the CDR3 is TGCAGCGTTGAAAATGGCGGCCCCTATGGCTACACCTTC. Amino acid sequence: CSVENGGPYGYTF.

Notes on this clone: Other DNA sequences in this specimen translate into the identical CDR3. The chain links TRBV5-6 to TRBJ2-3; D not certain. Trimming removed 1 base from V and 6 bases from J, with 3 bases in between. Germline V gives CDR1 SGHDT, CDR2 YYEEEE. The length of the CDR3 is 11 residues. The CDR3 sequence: CASSLTDTQYF. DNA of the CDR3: TGTGCCAGCAGCTTGACGGATACGCAGTATTTT.

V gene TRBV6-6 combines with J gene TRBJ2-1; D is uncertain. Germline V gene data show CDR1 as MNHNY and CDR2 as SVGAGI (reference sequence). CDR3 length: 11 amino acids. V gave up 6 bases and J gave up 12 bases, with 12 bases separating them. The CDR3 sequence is CASSSGLGQFF. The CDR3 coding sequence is TGTGCCAGCAGCTCCGGCCTTGGGCAGTTCTTC.

In DNA, the CDR3 is TGTGCCAGCGGATACATTCAGTACTTC. This encodes CASGYIQYF. The V and J genes are TRBV7-2 and TRBJ2-4; D uncertain. Trimming shortened V by 8 bases and J by 8 bases, and 4 bases separated the two germline ends. Per germline, CDR1 SGHTA and CDR2 FQGNSA. The CDR3 is made up of 9 amino acids.

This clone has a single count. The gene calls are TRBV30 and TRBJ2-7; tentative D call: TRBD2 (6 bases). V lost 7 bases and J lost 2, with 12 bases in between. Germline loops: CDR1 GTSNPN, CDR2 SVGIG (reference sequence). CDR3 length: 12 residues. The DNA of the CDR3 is TGTGCCTCGACGGGGGATACCTACGAGCAGTACTTC. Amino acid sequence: CASTGDTYEQYF.